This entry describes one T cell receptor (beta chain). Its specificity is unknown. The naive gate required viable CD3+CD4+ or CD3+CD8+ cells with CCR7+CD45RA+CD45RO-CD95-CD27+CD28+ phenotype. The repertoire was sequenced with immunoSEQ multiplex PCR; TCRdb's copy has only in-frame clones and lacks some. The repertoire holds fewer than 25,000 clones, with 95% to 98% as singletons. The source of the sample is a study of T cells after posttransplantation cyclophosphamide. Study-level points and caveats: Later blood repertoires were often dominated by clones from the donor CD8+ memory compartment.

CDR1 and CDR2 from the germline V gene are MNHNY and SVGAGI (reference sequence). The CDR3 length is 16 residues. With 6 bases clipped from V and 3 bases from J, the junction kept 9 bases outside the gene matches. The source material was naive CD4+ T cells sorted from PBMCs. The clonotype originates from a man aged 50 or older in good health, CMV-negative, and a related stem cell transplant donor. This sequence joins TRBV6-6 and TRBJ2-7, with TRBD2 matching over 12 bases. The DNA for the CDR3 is TGTGCCAGCAGCCCTACATCGGGACTAGCGGGCTACGAGCAGTACTTC. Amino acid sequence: CASSPTSGLAGYEQYF.